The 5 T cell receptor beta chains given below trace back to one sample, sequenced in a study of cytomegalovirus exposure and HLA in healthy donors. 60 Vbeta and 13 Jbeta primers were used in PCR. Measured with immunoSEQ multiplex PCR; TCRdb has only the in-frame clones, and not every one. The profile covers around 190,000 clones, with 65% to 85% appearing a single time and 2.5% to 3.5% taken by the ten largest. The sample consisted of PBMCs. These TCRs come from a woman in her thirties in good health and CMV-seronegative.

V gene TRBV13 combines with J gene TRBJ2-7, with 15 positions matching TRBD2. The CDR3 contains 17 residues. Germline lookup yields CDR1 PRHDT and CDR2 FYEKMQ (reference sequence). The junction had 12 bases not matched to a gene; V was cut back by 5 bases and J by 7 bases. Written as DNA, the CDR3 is TGTGCCAGCAGCCCAAGTCTTGGACTAGCGGGAGGGGAAGAGCAGTACTTC. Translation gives CASSPSLGLAGGEEQYF.

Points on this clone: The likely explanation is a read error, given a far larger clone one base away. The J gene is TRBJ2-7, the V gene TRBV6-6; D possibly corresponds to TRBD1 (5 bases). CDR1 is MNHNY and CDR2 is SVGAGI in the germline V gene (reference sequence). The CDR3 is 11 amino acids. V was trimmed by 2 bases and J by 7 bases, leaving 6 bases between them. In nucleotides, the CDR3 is TGTGCCAGCAGTTACGCAGGGGAGCAGTACTTC. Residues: CASSYAGEQYF.

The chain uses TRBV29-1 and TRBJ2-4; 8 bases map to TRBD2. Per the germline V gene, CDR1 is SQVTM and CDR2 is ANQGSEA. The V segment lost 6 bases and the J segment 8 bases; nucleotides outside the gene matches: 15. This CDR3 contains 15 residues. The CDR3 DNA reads TGCAGCGTCCGTTCCGGGGGGGGCGCGTTATACATTCAGTACTTC. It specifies CSVRSGGGALYIQYF.

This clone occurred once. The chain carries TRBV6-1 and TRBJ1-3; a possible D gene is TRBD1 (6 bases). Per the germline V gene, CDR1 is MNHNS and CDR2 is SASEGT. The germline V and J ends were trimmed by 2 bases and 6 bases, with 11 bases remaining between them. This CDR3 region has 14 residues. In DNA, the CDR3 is TGTGCCAGCAGTGAAACTCCAGGGGAAAACACCATATATTTT. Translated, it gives CASSETPGENTIYF.

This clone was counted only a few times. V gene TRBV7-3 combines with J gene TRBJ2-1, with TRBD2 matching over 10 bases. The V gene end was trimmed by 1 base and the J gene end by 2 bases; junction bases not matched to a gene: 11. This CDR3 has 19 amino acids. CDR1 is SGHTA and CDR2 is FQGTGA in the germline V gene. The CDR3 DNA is TGTGCCAGCAGCTTAATTAGCGGGGGGCCCTTAACTACCTACAATGAGCAGTTCTTC. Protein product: CASSLISGGPLTTYNEQFF.